The present T cell receptor beta chain was sequenced within a study of T-cell memory formation after mild COVID-19. The V segment lost 6 bases and the J segment 15 bases; nucleotides outside the gene matches: 4. The germline gives CDR1 MNHEY, CDR2 SVGEGT. CDR3 length equals 12 residues. TCRdb reprocessed the 5' RACE reads via MiXCR and lists one record per CDR3 protein. The sample contains hundreds of thousands of distinct CDR3 sequences, under 30% of which appear only once. This sequence originates from an adult woman who had mild COVID-19 (a few samples of this study predate the infection). Cell type and time point are not known. The chain uses TRBV6-2 or TRBV6-3 and TRBJ2-1, with TRBD2 matching over 14 bases. The sequenced sample was PBMCs or a T cell subset sorted from them (not recorded which). The CDR3 protein is CASSLGLAGVFF. In DNA, the CDR3 is TGTGCCAGCAGCCTGGGACTAGCGGGAGTGTTCTTC.